Below are 31 T cell receptor beta chains sequenced from a single sample in a study of vaccination and CD4 T cells after COVID-19. The study sequenced cultured CD4+ T cell DNA using the Oncomine TCR Beta short-read assay. TCRdb re-derived calls from the PCR reads in MiXCR, one entry per CDR3 protein. The table includes about 13,000 distinct CDR3 sequences, approximately 46% detected once. Antigens of these TCRs are unknown. Regarding treatment: approximately nine-day PBMC culture with coronavirus spike peptide pools or control peptides (ViraFEST assay). The sample here was CD4+ T cells from blood, cultured in vitro, taken after SARS-CoV-2 vaccination. The receptors shown here come from a human donor who had recovered from COVID-19.

This clonotype turned up a few times. The chain is built from TRBV27 and TRBJ2-7; unclear D gene. The CDR3 extends over 13 amino acids. Germline V gene data show CDR1 as MNHEY and CDR2 as SMNVEV (reference sequence). V was clipped by 0 bases and J by 0 bases, with 3 bases between them. The CDR3 reads CASSLSDSYEQYF. As DNA, the CDR3 is TGTGCCAGCAGTTTATCGGACTCCTACGAGCAGTACTTC.

This clonotype qualifies as medium-sized. The CDR3 coding sequence is TGCAGTGCCGGGACAGTTTATAATTCACCCCTCCACTTT. Encoded protein: CSAGTVYNSPLHF. This sequence joins TRBV20-1 and TRBJ1-6; 7 nucleotides agree with TRBD1. The CDR3 is 13 residues long. V was pared by 6 bases and J by 4 bases, with 3 bases of the junction left unmatched. Germline-derived CDR1 and CDR2 are DFQATT and SNEGSKA (reference sequence).

This sequence joins TRBV9 and TRBJ1-3; D not certain. V lost 0 bases and J 3 bases, leaving 7 bases between the germline ends. The CDR3 runs to 14 residues. The germline CDR1 and CDR2 sequences are SGDLS and YYNGEE. CDR3 DNA sequence: TGTGCCAGCAGCGTAGACAGCAGTGGAAACACCATATATTTT. As protein: CASSVDSSGNTIYF.

The J gene is TRBJ1-1, the V gene TRBV5-1, with D unresolved. The length of the CDR3 is 13 residues. Germline CDR1 is SGHRS and CDR2 is YFSETQ. With 0 bases removed from V and 1 base from J, the gap between germline ends came to 4 bases. Here the CDR3 DNA reads TGCGCCAGCAGCTTGGAACAGAACACTGAAGCTTTCTTT. Protein: CASSLEQNTEAFF.

This clonotype turned up a few times. CDR3 nucleotide sequence: TGTGCCAGCAGTTCCCACCGGGCCGAATCACAGGGGAAACTGTTTTTT. Translation gives CASSSHRAESQGKLFF. The chain joins TRBV27 to TRBJ1-4; 7 bases are shared with TRBD1. The trim removed 4 bases at V and 11 bases at J, leaving 16 bases unmatched. The CDR3 runs to 16 residues. Per germline, CDR1 MNHEY and CDR2 SMNVEV (reference sequence).

The V and J genes are TRBV7-8 and TRBJ2-7; D uncertain. Trimming took off 5 bases at V and 3 bases at J, with 20 bases between the two ends. CDR3 length: 16 amino acids. Germline V lookup: CDR1 SGHVS, CDR2 FQNEAQ. The DNA for the CDR3 is TGTGCCAGCAGCCCAAGCCCGGCTAGAGAAGGCTACGAGCAGTACTTC. Encoded protein: CASSPSPAREGYEQYF.

The CDR3 here is CASSPRQGEQETQYF. CDR3 coding DNA: TGTGCCAGCAGCCCGAGACAGGGGGAACAAGAGACCCAGTACTTC. This chain uses TRBV9 with TRBJ2-5; 9 bases are a match to TRBD1. With 4 bases clipped from V and 2 bases from J, the junction kept 6 bases outside the gene matches. The germline gives CDR1 SGDLS, CDR2 YYNGEE. CDR3 length: 15 residues.

The V gene is TRBV20-1, the J gene TRBJ2-3, with D unclear. V lost 2 bases and J lost 1, with 10 bases in between. This CDR3 is 14 amino acids long. CDR1 DFQATT and CDR2 SNEGSKA come from the germline V gene (reference sequence). CDR3 bases: TGCAGTGCTAGACGGGCGCTGGGCACAGATACGCAGTATTTT. Residues: CSARRALGTDTQYF.

The gene calls are TRBV6-4 and TRBJ2-1; weak D call: TRBD1 (5 bases). V was cut by 0 bases and J by 5 bases, with 5 bases left in between. CDR3 length: 13 amino acids. The germline gives CDR1 MRHNA, CDR2 SNTAGT. The CDR3 DNA sequence: TGTGCCAGCAGTGACTCGGACAACAATGAGCAGTTCTTC. It specifies CASSDSDNNEQFF.

The chain recombines TRBV7-2 with TRBJ2-7; 8 bases line up with TRBD2. The ends lost 5 bases at V and 3 bases at J; junction bases unmatched: 12. Per the germline V gene, CDR1 is SGHTA and CDR2 is FQGNSA. The CDR3 is 16 residues long. CDR3 sequence: CASSRSGSLSGYEQYF. CDR3 sequence (DNA): TGTGCCAGCAGCAGAAGCGGGAGCCTGTCGGGCTACGAGCAGTACTTC.

The V and J genes are TRBV7-8 and TRBJ2-7, with 12 bases lining up with TRBD2. With V trimmed by 1 base and J by 11 bases, 12 bases remained unmatched. Germline V gene lookup returns CDR1 SGHVS and CDR2 FQNEAQ. This CDR3 region has 16 residues. CDR3 DNA: TGTGCCAGCAGCTTAGAGCGACTAGCGGGAGTGAAGTCGAAGTACTTC. Translation: CASSLERLAGVKSKYF. The full variable domain, with the rest looked up from reference TRBV7-8 and TRBJ2-7, is GAGVSQSPRYKVAKRGQDVALRCDPISGHVSLFWYQQALGQGPEFLTYFQNEAQLDKSGLPSDRFFAERPEGSVSTLKIQRTQQEDSAVYLCASSLERLAGVKSKYFGPGTRLTVT.

The V call is TRBV7-4, the J call TRBJ2-1; D gene unclear. With 1 base removed from V and 7 bases from J, the gap between germline ends came to 20 bases. Germline V CDR1 and CDR2: SGHVT, SQSDAQ. CDR3 length: 17 amino acids. CDR3 region: CASSLGPLGLRNNEQFF. CDR3 nucleotides: TGTGCCAGCAGCTTAGGCCCCCTCGGGCTTCGTAATAATGAGCAGTTCTTC.

This clonotype has just a few counts. The chain recombines TRBV24-1 with TRBJ2-1; D not resolved. Germline assignment: CDR1 KGHDR and CDR2 SFDVKD. Trimming cost V 1 base and J 4 bases, with 7 bases left between them. CDR3 length equals 14 residues. The DNA of the CDR3 is TGTGCCACCAGTGATTTAGAAGCTTACAATGAGCAGTTCTTC. Translated: CATSDLEAYNEQFF.

The chain combines TRBV5-1 with TRBJ2-1, with 12 bases matching TRBD2. Germline CDR1 and CDR2: SGHRS and YFSETQ. Germline trimming cut 4 bases from V and 10 bases from J; bases unmatched to any gene: 9. This CDR3 comprises 15 residues. CDR3 protein: CASSAGTSGLGEQFF. CDR3 coding DNA: TGCGCCAGCAGCGCCGGGACTAGCGGGCTCGGCGAGCAGTTCTTC.

This chain uses TRBV7-8 with TRBJ2-1, with D tentatively TRBD2 (5 bases). The V gene lost 5 bases and the J gene lost 11 bases, with 16 bases spanning the gap. The CDR3 totals 13 residues. CDR1 is SGHVS and CDR2 is FQNEAQ in the germline V gene. The CDR3 loop reads CASSLPASPQQFF. DNA for the CDR3: TGTGCCAGCAGCCTCCCCGCTAGCCCTCAGCAGTTCTTC. Complete variable domain (other parts from reference TRBV7-8 and TRBJ2-1): GAGVSQSPRYKVAKRGQDVALRCDPISGHVSLFWYQQALGQGPEFLTYFQNEAQLDKSGLPSDRFFAERPEGSVSTLKIQRTQQEDSAVYLCASSLPASPQQFFGPGTRLTVL.

This rearrangement joins TRBV7-9 to TRBJ1-2; D unclear. The CDR3 is 14 amino acids. Trimming removed 7 bases from V and 4 bases from J, with 16 bases in between. Germline CDR1 reads SEHNR; CDR2 reads FQNEAQ (reference sequence). This chain's CDR3 is CASKFEGSSYGYTF. As DNA, the CDR3 is TGTGCCAGCAAATTTGAGGGTTCCAGCTATGGCTACACCTTC.

The chain has TRBV14 and TRBJ1-5, with 7 bases that match TRBD1. The CDR3 loop spans 19 amino acids. In germline, CDR1 is SGHDN, CDR2 FVKESK. The V and J ends lost 4 bases and 0 bases, in that order; junction bases with no gene match: 15. The chain's CDR3 is CASSLENRGPSYSNQPQHF. The CDR3 nucleotides read TGTGCCAGCAGCCTGGAAAACAGGGGCCCGTCATATAGCAATCAGCCCCAGCATTTT.

The chain recombines TRBV28 with TRBJ1-3; D is uncertain. V lost 6 bases to trimming and J lost 2 bases, with 17 bases between them. Looked up from germline, CDR1 is MDHEN and CDR2 is SYDVKM. The CDR3 has 16 amino acids. The CDR3 nucleotides read TGTGCCAGCAGCAGATTTACCGGCAGAACTGGAAACACCATATATTTT. The encoded protein is CASSRFTGRTGNTIYF.

The rearrangement joins TRBV6-1 to TRBJ2-5; no firm D call. Trimming stripped 6 bases from V and 2 bases from J, with 7 bases between. This CDR3 has 12 residues. Per the germline V gene, CDR1 is MNHNS and CDR2 is SASEGT. This chain's CDR3 is CASRAMQETQYF. DNA for the CDR3: TGTGCCAGCAGGGCTATGCAAGAGACCCAGTACTTC.

V usage is TRBV11-2 and J usage is TRBJ2-5, with 11 bases identical to TRBD2. Germline trimming cut 6 bases from V and 2 bases from J; bases unmatched to any gene: 2. This CDR3 region has 14 residues. CDR1 is SGHAT and CDR2 is FQNNGV in the germline V gene. This chain's CDR3 is CASRTSGSQETQYF. CDR3 nucleotide sequence: TGTGCCAGCAGAACTAGCGGGAGTCAAGAGACCCAGTACTTC.

This chain joins TRBV6-1 and TRBJ2-5; TRBD2 aligns across 9 bases. J was trimmed by 2 bases and V by 8 bases; bases with no gene match: 6. CDR3 length: 14 amino acids. Germline V gene data show CDR1 as MNHNS and CDR2 as SASEGT. CDR3 coding DNA: TGTGCCAGCGCCGGTGCGGGAGGGCAAGAGACCCAGTACTTC. This translates into CASAGAGGQETQYF.

The chain has TRBV11-3 and TRBJ2-5, with 12 bases that match TRBD1. V gave up 5 bases and J gave up 6 bases; unmatched junction bases: 7. The CDR3 length is 15 residues. Germline V gene lookup returns CDR1 SGHNT and CDR2 YENEEA. Here the CDR3 reads CASSPGTGGVKTQYF. CDR3 DNA sequence: TGTGCCAGCAGCCCAGGGACAGGGGGCGTGAAGACCCAGTACTTC.

This clonotype has only a few counts. V usage is TRBV20-1 and J usage is TRBJ2-1, with a tentative D call TRBD2 (6 bases). Germline V gene sequence: CDR1 DFQATT, CDR2 SNEGSKA (reference sequence). CDR3 size: 15 residues. Trimming took 0 bases from V and 7 from J, leaving 16 bases between them. This CDR3 reads CSARDVGEDWNEQFF. Written as DNA, the CDR3 is TGCAGTGCTAGAGATGTGGGGGAGGATTGGAATGAGCAGTTCTTC.

The chain employs TRBV11-2 and TRBJ1-1; D uncertain. The CDR3 is 14 amino acids. Trimming cost V 1 base and J 11 bases, with 17 bases left between them. Per germline, CDR1 SGHAT and CDR2 FQNNGV. CDR3 residues: CASSLGAPGTTAFF. In DNA form, the CDR3 reads TGTGCCAGCAGCTTAGGGGCGCCAGGCACGACGGCTTTCTTT.

This chain connects TRBV19 to TRBJ2-7; D remains unclear. From germline, CDR1 is LNHDA and CDR2 SQIVND (reference sequence). Between the trimmed V and J ends, which lost 5 bases and 1 base, there was a span of 12 bases. The CDR3 length is 14 residues. CDR3: CASSVLWGSYEQYF. CDR3 in DNA: TGTGCCAGTAGTGTTCTCTGGGGTTCCTACGAGCAGTACTTC.

The rearrangement uses TRBV6-4 and TRBJ1-3; 7 bases match TRBD1. Trimming removed 5 bases from V and 4 bases from J; junction bases left unmatched: 20. From germline, CDR1 is MRHNA and CDR2 SNTAGT. The CDR3 covers 19 residues. The CDR3 bases are TGTGCCAGCAGTTACCGCCTATTTCCGGTAGGGGGACAGGGAAACACCATATATTTT. This translates into CASSYRLFPVGGQGNTIYF.

In its sample, this clonotype was seen a few times. For the CDR3, the DNA is TGTGCCAGCACCAGTGGCGGGAGGGCCAACACCGGGGAGCTGTTTTTT. Encoded protein: CASTSGGRANTGELFF. The V and J genes are TRBV28 and TRBJ2-2, with TRBD2 matching 9 bases. V shed 7 bases, J shed 2 bases, and the junction held 8 bases outside the gene matches. CDR3 size: 16 residues. Looked up from germline, CDR1 is MDHEN and CDR2 is SYDVKM.

Only a few counts were recorded for this clonotype. This rearrangement joins TRBV20-1 to TRBJ2-4, with 9 bases identical to TRBD1. Looked up from germline, CDR1 is DFQATT and CDR2 is SNEGSKA (reference sequence). The CDR3 is 15 amino acids. The trim removed 5 bases at V and 0 bases at J, leaving 5 bases unmatched. The DNA of the CDR3 is TGCAGTGCTTCAGACAGGGGGGTAGCCAAAAACATTCAGTACTTC. It specifies CSASDRGVAKNIQYF.

This clonotype came up a few times. The chain combines TRBV20-1 with TRBJ2-7; 11 positions agree with TRBD1. The germline gives CDR1 DFQATT, CDR2 SNEGSKA (reference sequence). The CDR3 spans 15 residues. The trim removed 7 bases at V and 7 bases at J, leaving 15 bases unmatched. CDR3 nucleotide sequence: TGCAGTGTTCAGCCGGAGAGGGACAGGGGGAGAGAGCAGTACTTC. Translating gives CSVQPERDRGREQYF.

There are a few counts of this clonotype. The chain uses TRBV2 and TRBJ1-1, with TRBD1 matching over 8 bases. The ends lost 6 bases at V and 3 bases at J; junction bases unmatched: 9. This CDR3 has 15 residues. Germline V gives CDR1 SNHLY, CDR2 FYNNEI. CDR3 DNA sequence: TGTGCCAGCAGACCCGGCACGACAGGGGACACTGAAGCTTTCTTT. Its translation: CASRPGTTGDTEAFF.

The chain employs TRBV6-5 and TRBJ1-4; D unclear. The CDR3 runs 16 residues. Looked up from germline, CDR1 is MNHEY and CDR2 is SVGAGI. The V end lost 0 bases, the J end lost 0 bases, and 8 bases lay between the germline ends. The CDR3 reads CASSYSGPATNEKLFF. The CDR3 DNA reads as TGTGCCAGCAGTTACTCTGGCCCCGCAACTAATGAAAAACTGTTTTTT.